Each of the 22 T cell receptor beta chains below was sequenced from the same sample in a study of blood T cells in healthy people across ages. The authors ran a second PCR of roughly 6 to 12 cycles using a sample-barcoded 5' primer and a J-beta primer mix. TCRdb re-called the 5' RACE reads through MiXCR, storing one row per CDR3 protein. Among 550,000 to 600,000 distinct CDR3 sequences, roughly 28% were seen once, and the ten largest hold approximately 18%. Sequenced material: blood. Every receptor here comes from a woman in her seventies in good health.

The chain couples TRBV4-3 to TRBJ1-4, with 7 bases identical to TRBD1. Per germline, CDR1 LGHNA and CDR2 YSLEER. This CDR3 region has 16 residues. V shed 0 bases and J 7 bases; nucleotides not matched to a gene: 8. The CDR3 DNA is TGCGCCAGCAGCCAAGATATCAGGCAGGGGGGTGAAAAACTGTTTTTT. Translating gives CASSQDIRQGGEKLFF.

V usage is TRBV20-1 and J usage is TRBJ2-2; 8 bases fit TRBD1. CDR1 is DFQATT and CDR2 is SNEGSKA in the germline V gene (reference sequence). V was pared by 6 bases and J by 1 base, with 4 bases of the junction left unmatched. The CDR3 extends over 14 amino acids. CDR3: CSAMGQENTGELFF. DNA of the CDR3: TGCAGTGCCATGGGACAGGAGAACACCGGGGAGCTGTTTTTT.

The V and J genes are TRBV20-1 and TRBJ2-3, with 9 bases identical to TRBD2. V dropped 5 bases and J dropped 7; count of bases not matched to a gene: 13. The CDR3 contains 15 residues. The germline V gene encodes CDR1 DFQATT and CDR2 SNEGSKA (reference sequence). CDR3 sequence reads: CSARSSGRLENTQYF. The CDR3 nucleotides read TGCAGTGCTCGTTCCAGCGGGAGGCTGGAGAATACGCAGTATTTT.

V is TRBV10-3 and J is TRBJ1-2; 8 bases match TRBD1. V gave up 2 bases and J gave up 2 bases; unmatched junction bases: 1. The CDR3 runs 14 residues. CDR1 and CDR2 from the germline V gene are ENHRY and SYGVKD. The CDR3 region is CAISENRGNYGYTF. CDR3 in DNA: TGTGCCATCAGTGAGAACAGGGGGAACTATGGCTACACCTTC.

The chain uses TRBV27 and TRBJ2-1, with 9 bases fitting TRBD2. TRBJ2-7 matches the DNA end more closely, so the J call is doubtful. CDR1 MNHEY and CDR2 SMNVEV come from the germline V gene (reference sequence). The CDR3 consists of 12 residues. CDR3 DNA: TGTGCCAGGACTAGCGGTAAGGGCGAGCAGTACGTC. Translating gives CARTSGKGEQYV.

There are a few counts of this clonotype. The germline gene is not matched at one end of the junction; a read error may be the cause. V is TRBV6-6 and J is TRBJ2-5; 9 positions agree with TRBD2. Germline assignment: CDR1 MNHNY and CDR2 SVGAGI (reference sequence). CDR3 length: 17 residues. As DNA, the CDR3 is TGTGCCAGCAGTTCCGGGGGAATTAACTTTTGGCGGGGGGGTTGGTTCTTC. Translated, it gives CASSSGGINFWRGGWFF.

This clonotype occurred a few times. The gene calls are TRBV7-9 and TRBJ2-5, with 8 bases matching TRBD2. The CDR3 length is 14 residues. The ends lost 5 bases at V and 2 bases at J; junction bases unmatched: 4. Germline lookup yields CDR1 SEHNR and CDR2 FQNEAQ (reference sequence). CDR3 nucleotide sequence: TGTGCCAGCAGCACCCGGGAGGGACAAGAGACCCAGTACTTC. This encodes CASSTREGQETQYF.

This clonotype was seen many times. The CDR3, as DNA: TGTGCCAGCAGGGGTGGTGCTAACTATGGCTACACCTTC. It yields the protein CASRGGANYGYTF. The genes are TRBV7-9 and TRBJ1-2; the D is unclear. Deletions cut 6 bases from V and 0 bases from J, with 8 bases between. The CDR3 is made up of 13 amino acids. Germline V gene data show CDR1 as SEHNR and CDR2 as FQNEAQ (reference sequence).

This sequence joins TRBV20-1 and TRBJ1-1, with D uncertain. CDR1 is DFQATT, CDR2 SNEGSKA, per germline (reference sequence). The V end lost 6 bases, the J end lost 1 base, and 6 bases lay between the germline ends. The CDR3 spans 11 residues. The CDR3, as DNA: TGCAGTGCCGAACAGAACACTGAAGCTTTCTTT. Amino acid sequence: CSAEQNTEAFF.

This clonotype has a single count. This chain links TRBV5-1 with TRBJ2-5, with D hard to call. The CDR3 is 12 residues long. Germline V gene lookup returns CDR1 SGHRS and CDR2 YFSETQ. Trimming took 0 bases from V and 9 from J, leaving 9 bases between them. The CDR3 nucleotides read TGCGCCAGCAGCTTGGGATTTGAGGCCCAGTACTTC. Protein: CASSLGFEAQYF.

The chain has TRBV7-8 and TRBJ2-5; D might be TRBD2 (6 bases). The end of the DNA is better explained by TRBJ2-1, so the J call may be wrong. The CDR3 consists of 12 residues. CDR1 and CDR2 (germline): SGHVS, FQNEAQ. CDR3 bases: TGTGCCAGCAGCTCAGCTAGCGATGAGCAGTTCTTC. Amino acid sequence: CASSSASDEQFF.

This clonotype came up a few times. The DNA of the CDR3 is TGTGCCAGCAGCTTAGGTGTAGGGCTCGAGCAGTACTTC. It yields the protein CASSLGVGLEQYF. V is TRBV7-6 and J is TRBJ2-5; the D is unclear. The J call is doubtful: the DNA matches TRBJ2-7 better. The CDR3 is made up of 13 amino acids. Germline CDR1 and CDR2: SGHVS and FNYEAQ.

This clonotype was seen only a few times. The chain employs TRBV7-2 and TRBJ2-7, with TRBD2 matching 8 bases. The CDR3 loop spans 16 amino acids. V dropped 3 bases and J dropped 1; count of bases not matched to a gene: 8. Looked up from germline, CDR1 is SGHTA and CDR2 is FQGNSA. The CDR3 loop reads CASSFVFSGGSYEQYF. The CDR3 nucleotides read TGTGCCAGCAGCTTCGTGTTCAGCGGGGGTTCCTACGAGCAGTACTTC.

V is TRBV15 and J is TRBJ2-2, with D perhaps TRBD2 (6 bases). The CDR3 totals 15 residues. Germline CDR1 LNHNV, CDR2 YYDKDF (reference sequence). The ends were cut back, 5 bases at V and 4 bases at J, with 14 bases in the middle. The CDR3 is CATSFQRASTGELFF. DNA of the CDR3: TGTGCCACCAGCTTTCAGCGGGCGAGCACCGGGGAGCTGTTTTTT.

Only a few counts were recorded for this clonotype. This rearrangement joins TRBV7-2 to TRBJ2-1; 11 bases are a match to TRBD1. Per the germline V gene, CDR1 is SGHTA and CDR2 is FQGNSA. The CDR3 runs 15 residues. J lost 5 bases, V lost 5 bases, and 5 bases had no gene match. CDR3 protein: CASSPDRGLHNEQFF. CDR3 in DNA: TGTGCCAGCAGCCCGGACAGGGGGCTTCACAATGAGCAGTTCTTC.

The rearrangement links TRBV4-3 to TRBJ1-6; D not resolved. The V gene lost 3 bases and the J gene lost 5 bases, with 2 bases spanning the gap. The length of the CDR3 is 12 residues. CDR1 is LGHNA and CDR2 is YSLEER in the germline V gene. CDR3 coding DNA: TGCGCCAGCAGCCAGGATAATTCACCCCTCCACTTT. Residues: CASSQDNSPLHF.

This clonotype has more than one count but fewer than ten. The J gene is TRBJ2-5, the V gene TRBV5-1, with 9 nucleotides matching TRBD1. CDR1 and CDR2 from the germline V gene are SGHRS and YFSETQ. The CDR3 covers 13 residues. The V segment lost 1 base and the J segment 7 bases; nucleotides outside the gene matches: 2. The CDR3: CASSLTTGGTQYF. The CDR3 nucleotides read TGCGCCAGCAGCTTGACGACAGGGGGGACCCAGTACTTC.

This clonotype was observed a few times. This sequence joins TRBV9 and TRBJ2-5, with TRBD2 identical over 8 bases. There are 15 residues in the CDR3. Germline lookup yields CDR1 SGDLS and CDR2 YYNGEE. V lost 0 bases, J lost 1 base, and 2 bases stayed unmatched. CDR3 sequence (DNA): TGTGCCAGCAGCGTAGACGGGGGGGCCCAAGAGACCCAGTACTTC. It translates to CASSVDGGAQETQYF.

This clonotype was counted between two and nine times. This CDR3 reads CASSLGNPTGELFF. The DNA for the CDR3 is TGTGCCAGCAGTTTAGGGAATCCCACCGGGGAGCTGTTTTTT. The chain joins TRBV27 to TRBJ2-2, with D unresolved. The length of the CDR3 is 14 residues. V dropped 2 bases and J dropped 4 bases, with 8 bases sitting between them. From germline, CDR1 is MNHEY and CDR2 SMNVEV (reference sequence).

This clonotype has a handful of counts. The V and J genes are TRBV5-1 and TRBJ1-2, with TRBD1 matching over 7 bases. V shed 0 bases, J shed 8 bases, and the junction held 10 bases outside the gene matches. The germline V gene has CDR1 SGHRS and CDR2 YFSETQ. This CDR3 comprises 15 residues. The CDR3 loop reads CASSLDGDRDSGYTF. CDR3 bases: TGCGCCAGCAGCTTGGACGGTGACAGGGACAGCGGCTACACCTTC. Variable domain in full (rest from reference TRBV5-1 and TRBJ1-2): KAGVTQTPRYLIKTRGQQVTLSCSPISGHRSVSWYQQTPGQGLQFLFEYFSETQRNKGNFPGRFSGRQFSNSRSEMNVSTLELGDSALYLCASSLDGDRDSGYTFGSGTRLTVV.

This clonotype was seen a few times. The genes are TRBV29-1 and TRBJ2-2; TRBD1 aligns across 8 bases. V lost 7 bases to trimming and J lost 7 bases; unmatched junction nucleotides: 8. This CDR3 comprises 13 residues. CDR1 and CDR2 from the germline V gene are SQVTM and ANQGSEA. In DNA, the CDR3 is TGCAGCGGGAGACAGGGGTTTGGCGGGGAGCTGTTTTTT. Translated, it gives CSGRQGFGGELFF.

This clonotype has only a few counts. V is TRBV27 and J is TRBJ2-3; 9 nucleotides match TRBD2. The germline CDR1 and CDR2 sequences are MNHEY and SMNVEV (reference sequence). This CDR3 is 15 amino acids long. Trimming took 4 bases from V and 6 from J; bases not matched to a gene: 8. The DNA for the CDR3 is TGTGCCAGCAGTTCCCCCCCTAGCGGGGCGGATACGCAGTATTTT. It specifies CASSSPPSGADTQYF.